This T cell receptor beta chain stems from a study of beta chain features in type 1 diabetes. Study-wide results and caveats: Within the patient group, naive, central memory and Treg TCRB repertoires appeared more similar to each other than within healthy donors. It was possible that PCR favored shorter templates, equally so in patients and controls. Among patients with Type 1 diabetes, TCRB CDR3s were moderately but significantly shorter in every one of the four CD4+ subsets.

Expressed TCRB transcripts were sequenced because the isolated RNA had all been reverse transcribed beforehand. The assay was immunoSEQ multiplex PCR, and TCRdb's table has in-frame clones only and misses some. The sample yields roughly 150,000 clones, approximately 12% seen once. On this clone itself: The antigen is undetermined.

This TCR was sampled from a man aged 18-30 years in good health. Specimen: central memory CD4+ T cells from blood.

The CDR3 loop is CASSWTGSTEAFF. The CDR3 DNA is TGTGCCAGCTCATGGACAGGGAGTACTGAAGCTTTCTTT. The chain has TRBV7-9 and TRBJ1-1; 8 bases fit TRBD1. Looked up from germline, CDR1 is SEHNR and CDR2 is FQNEAQ (reference sequence). The CDR3 runs to 13 residues. Unmatched junction bases numbered 7, after V lost 8 bases and J lost 5 bases.